This T cell receptor beta chain was recovered during a study of cytomegalovirus exposure and HLA in healthy donors. Study context: Across almost 400 genotyped donors, approximately 80% landed in the Caucasian-associated ancestry cluster. Points from the study as a whole: Rare TCR sequences dominated, though some public TCRs recurred in many donors.

Amplification used 60 Vbeta primers and 13 Jbeta primers. TCRdb's table, derived via immunoSEQ multiplex PCR, lists solely in-frame clones and lacks some. The table for this sample gives some 120,000 clones. In the case of this clone: Its antigen remains unidentified.

The CDR3 covers 13 residues. V gave up 4 bases and J gave up 5 bases, with 8 bases separating them. Germline CDR1 reads ENHRY; CDR2 reads SYGVKD. The specimen was PBMCs. This TCR was sampled from a man aged 30 to 39 in good health and CMV-seronegative. The V and J genes are TRBV10-3 and TRBJ2-2, with a tentative D call TRBD1 (6 bases). CDR3 protein: CAISGQETGELFF. In nucleotides, the CDR3 is TGTGCCATCAGTGGACAGGAGACCGGGGAGCTGTTTTTT.